One and the same sample provided the 5 T cell receptor beta chains below, sequenced in a study of glioma-infiltrating T cells (dated by TCRdb to about 2016). Sequencing used an Illumina MiSeq. The iRepertoire nested amplicon-rescue multiplex PCR (arm-PCR) platform was used to amplify TCR alpha and beta CDR3 regions from RNA. TCRdb trimmed public reads at Q25 via fastp, called clones via MiXCR and kept in-frame beta chains. Each entry merges the rows of one CDR3 protein and shows their most common DNA and genes. This sample gives 95,000 to 110,000 distinct CDR3 sequences in total; less than 30% of them show up just once. Roughly 45% of the sample comes from the top ten. The sample consisted of glioma tissue, nonneoplastic brain tissue, or PBMCs (not recorded which). The receptors were gathered from a human donor with low-grade glioma or glioblastoma, undergoing nonglioma brain surgery, or in good health (not recorded which).

Comments on this clonotype: A much larger clone lies one base from this, so it may be a read error. This rearrangement joins TRBV20-1 to TRBJ2-7, with 9 bases aligning to TRBD1. This CDR3 spans 11 amino acids. Germline V gives CDR1 DFQATT, CDR2 SNEGSKA (reference sequence). CDR3: CSTTGGYEQCF. The CDR3 DNA reads as TGCAGTACCACAGGGGGCTACGAGCAGTGCTTC.

A word on this clonotype: A much more abundant neighbour one base away suggests this may be a read error. The rearrangement joins TRBV4-2 to TRBJ2-4; 10 nucleotides match TRBD2. This CDR3 has 14 residues. CDR1 LGHNA and CDR2 YNFKEQ come from the germline V gene. The CDR3 here is CASSLTSGENIQHF. The CDR3 DNA reads as TGTGCCAGCAGCCTCACTAGCGGGGAAAACATTCAGCACTTC.

This clonotype has at least ten counts. J is TRBJ2-3 and V is TRBV11-3, with TRBD2 matching over 7 bases. This CDR3 region has 14 residues. The germline gives CDR1 SGHNT, CDR2 YENEEA. V gave up 5 bases and J gave up 4 bases; unmatched junction bases: 6. The DNA for the CDR3 is TGTGCCAGCAGCCTCGGACTAGTTGCAGATACGCAGTATTTT. It yields the protein CASSLGLVADTQYF.

This clonotype was recorded at least ten times. The chain joins TRBV7-9 to TRBJ2-4; D might be TRBD2 (5 bases). The ends were cut back, 1 base at V and 6 bases at J, with 7 bases in the middle. This CDR3 spans 13 amino acids. Per germline, CDR1 SEHNR and CDR2 FQNEAQ (reference sequence). CDR3 sequence reads: CASSLGEGNIQYF. The CDR3 bases are TGTGCCAGCAGCTTAGGTGAGGGAAACATTCAGTACTTC. The entire variable domain, with the rest obtained from reference TRBV7-9 and TRBJ2-4, is as follows: DTGVSQNPRHKITKRGQNVTFRCDPISEHNRLYWYRQTLGQGPEFLTYFQNEAQLEKSRLLSDRFSAERPKGSFSTLEIQRTEQGDSAMYLCASSLGEGNIQYFGAGTRLSVL.

Note on this clonotype: One end of the junction fails to match germline, which may point to a read error. The rearrangement links TRBV7-2 to TRBJ1-2; D is possibly TRBD1 (5 bases). Germline loops: CDR1 SGHTA, CDR2 FQGNSA. CDR3 size: 15 residues. In DNA, the CDR3 is TGTGCCAGCAGCTTAGGGCAGGGTAGCAACTATGGCTACAGCTTC. This encodes CASSLGQGSNYGYSF.